The rows below give T cell receptor beta chains drawn from one sample of a study of early T cells in non-severe SARS-CoV-2 infection. TCRdb used MiXCR to reprocess the 5' RACE reads, holding one entry per CDR3 protein. The data show roughly 40,000 distinct CDR3 sequences, roughly an eighth seen once. The sample comprised whole blood. The receptors stem from an adult who was a healthcare worker with PCR-confirmed SARS-CoV-2 infection or an uninfected control (not recorded which). The CDR3 runs from the conserved cysteine through the conserved F or W. The D gene is left open where the match is weak. Clone size, where shown, is once, few, many, or a class for clones that have expanded.

>TRBV9|TRBJ2-7|NA|few
TGTGCCAGCAGCGTAGAGTGGTTCGGGGAGCAGTACTTC
CASSVEWFGEQYF
>TRBV20-1|TRBJ2-3|TRBD2|NA
TGCACCGTTCGTAGCGGGAGCCGCACAGATACGCAGTATTTT
CTVRSGSRTDTQYF
>TRBV18|TRBJ2-7|TRBD1|NA
TGTGCCAGCTCACCACCCCTCCGGGACAGGGGCTACGAGCAGTACTTC
CASSPPLRDRGYEQYF
>TRBV6-5|TRBJ2-5|TRBD2|NA
TGTGCCAGCAGATTCGGGACTAGCGGCGAGACCCAGTACTTC
CASRFGTSGETQYF
>TRBV29-1|TRBJ2-2|TRBD1|few
TGCAGCGTTGTGGGACAGACCGTGACCGGGGAGCTGTTTTTT
CSVVGQTVTGELFF
>TRBV2|TRBJ2-2|NA|NA
TGTGCCAGCAGTGAAGGTCCCGGGGAGCTGTTTTTT
CASSEGPGELFF
>TRBV7-3|TRBJ2-1|NA|many
TGTGCCAGCAGCTTAGCGGCAGGGATGAGCAATGAGCAGTTCTTC
CASSLAAGMSNEQFF
>TRBV15|TRBJ2-4|NA|NA
TGTGCCACCAGCAGAGATGAGGGTAACATTCAGTACTTC
CATSRDEGNIQYF
>TRBV28|TRBJ2-1|TRBD2|NA
TGTGCCAGCAGTTTTGCGGGAGCCCCCTACAATGAGCAGTTCTTC
CASSFAGAPYNEQFF
>TRBV7-6|TRBJ2-3|NA|NA
TGTGCCAGCAGCTTATTGGGGGACACAGATACGCAGTATTTT
CASSLLGDTDTQYF
>TRBV7-8|TRBJ2-1|NA|few
TGTGCCAGCACTTTCTTTAGTCCCTACAATGAGCAGTTCTTC
CASTFFSPYNEQFF
>TRBV4-1|TRBJ1-1|NA|few
TGCGCCAGCAGCCAAGAAGTACACACTGAAGCTTTCTTT
CASSQEVHTEAFF
>TRBV4-3|TRBJ2-1|NA|many
TGCGCCAGCAGCCAAGTCCAGGGGAACAATGAGCAGTTCTTC
CASSQVQGNNEQFF
>TRBV2|TRBJ2-5|TRBD2|NA
TGTGCCAGCAGGGGTCTCGGGACTAGCGAAGAGACCCAGTACTTC
CASRGLGTSEETQYF
>TRBV12-3/TRBV12-4|TRBJ2-1|NA|many
TGTGCCAGCACCCCGGGGGATGAGCAGTTCTTC
CASTPGDEQFF
>TRBV10-3|TRBJ1-2|NA|NA
TGTGCCATCAGTGACGAACAGGGCTATGGCTACACCTTC
CAISDEQGYGYTF
>TRBV6-5|TRBJ1-3|TRBD1|many
TGTGCCAGCAGTTACTCGGGATGGACAGGGGGAAACACCATATATTTT
CASSYSGWTGGNTIYF
>TRBV30|TRBJ1-2|TRBD1|many
TGTGCCTGGAGTGCTCGCGGGGACAGGGGGACCTATGGCTACACCTTC
CAWSARGDRGTYGYTF
>TRBV28|TRBJ2-5|TRBD2|many
TGTGCCAGCGGGACTAGCGGGAGTGGAGAGACCCAGTACTTC
CASGTSGSGETQYF
>TRBV29-1|TRBJ1-1|TRBD1|NA
TGCAGCGCCCTGCCACAGGGGTCCAGCACTGAAGCTTTCTTT
CSALPQGSSTEAFF
>TRBV6-5|TRBJ2-5|TRBD1|many
TGTGCCAGCAGACCAAACAGGGGGCGCGAAGGGACCCAGTACTTC
CASRPNRGREGTQYF
>TRBV9|TRBJ2-7|NA|NA
TGTGCCAGCAGCGTCGACGGCACCTACGAGCAGTACTTC
CASSVDGTYEQYF
>TRBV19|TRBJ2-1|TRBD2|few
TGTGCCAGTAGCCAATGGACTAGCGGGAGTTACAATGAGCAGTTCTTC
CASSQWTSGSYNEQFF
>TRBV4-2|TRBJ2-1|TRBD2|few
TGTGCCAGCAGCCAGTTTAGCGGGATCTCCTACAATGAGCAGTTCTTC
CASSQFSGISYNEQFF
>TRBV5-1|TRBJ2-7|NA|NA
TGCGCCAGCGGCCGGATGTTCTCCGGCGACGAGCAGTACTTC
CASGRMFSGDEQYF
>TRBV4-2|TRBJ1-2|TRBD1|few
TGTGCCAGCAGCCCCCAGGGGGGGCGGACGAGTGGCTACACCTTC
CASSPQGGRTSGYTF
>TRBV7-2|TRBJ2-5|NA|NA
TGTGCCAGCAGCTTAGCTGGGCGGGGAGAGACCCAGTACTTC
CASSLAGRGETQYF
>TRBV7-8|TRBJ2-5|NA|many
TGTGCCAGCAGCCCAGGGTTCTCCCAAGAGACCCAGTACTTC
CASSPGFSQETQYF
>TRBV5-5|TRBJ1-1|NA|few
TGTGCCAGCAGCTTCCGGGGACTGACTGAAGCTTTCTTT
CASSFRGLTEAFF
>TRBV4-2|TRBJ2-1|TRBD2|many
TGTGCCAGCAGCCGGATCGGGACTAGCGGGGCCAATGAGCAGTTCTTC
CASSRIGTSGANEQFF
>TRBV12-3/TRBV12-4|TRBJ1-1|TRBD1|many
TGTGCCAGCTGGGGGACAGGGGGCGTGTACACTGAAGTTTTCTTT
CASWGTGGVYTEVFF
>TRBV24-1|TRBJ2-3|NA|NA
TGTGCCACCAGTGATCCCTCCCCCGGGGCCACAGATACGCAGTATTTT
CATSDPSPGATDTQYF
>TRBV4-2|TRBJ2-1|NA|many
TGTGCCAGCAGCCAAGGTGGCGGGACCTCCGCATTCTTC
CASSQGGGTSAFF
>TRBV7-2|TRBJ2-1|NA|many
TGTGCCAGCAGCTTAGTCAGGGGAGCGGCGGGGAAGGGGTTCTTC
CASSLVRGAAGKGFF
>TRBV7-2|TRBJ2-1|NA|NA
TGTGCCAGCAGCCCGCCCCCATCCCGAGAGCAGTTCTTC
CASSPPPSREQFF
>TRBV30|TRBJ2-7|TRBD2|few
TGTGCCTGGAGTTTGAGGGGACAGACTAGCGGATACGAGCAGTACTTC
CAWSLRGQTSGYEQYF
>TRBV6-2/TRBV6-3|TRBJ1-2|NA|many
TGTGCCAGCGGAAGAGTAGGTGGCTACACCTTC
CASGRVGGYTF